The subject of this entry is one T cell receptor beta chain. It lacks a known antigen. Qualities for individual bases were not recorded, and no much larger clone is one base off. At one collaborating source in Seattle, patients were enrolled during active infection and were followed longitudinally through the course of disease. Whole blood was collected in K2EDTA tubes by collaborating institutions according to the institutions' own protocols. Collaborator samples were shipped for TCRbeta analysis as frozen whole blood, isolated PBMCs, or DNA extracted from either sample type. The immunoSEQ Assay, a bias-controlled multiplex PCR, was used to amplify TCRbeta CDR3 regions from genomic DNA. The study's processing was this. Nucleated cell counts per sample were estimated from amplification of reference gene primers within the assay. To quantify the absolute abundance of each unique TCRbeta CDR3 rearrangement, sequence reads were collapsed and filtered. For each sample, productive Simpson clonality was calculated as the square root of Simpson's diversity index across productive rearrangements. TCRdb limited this immuneACCESS table to in-frame rearrangements with V and J called. A share of clones is missing; checked studies link under half to unresolved V genes, and the rest is unexplained. V, J and clone size reflect that table, while D and trimming were determined from the DNA. The sample profile shows approximately 290,000 clones; roughly 90% of them were found once. Roughly 11% of the sample is held by the ten biggest clonotypes.

The sample originates from a study of blood T cell repertoires in COVID-19 (dated by TCRdb to about 2020). For the study in its entirety: Samples covering the acute and convalescent phases of COVID-19 were provided by collaborators in the United States, Italy and Spain. Samples were obtained from the ongoing ImmuneRACE study (first 160 participants) and from about 1,300 subjects provided by 6 global collaborators. The material from the prospective study consisted of cDNA or gDNA derived from T cells, B-cell-depleted T cells, or PBMCs. A de-identified subject ID, COVID-19 status, age in years and sex were almost always included in the sample metadata. Where HLA class I and class II types were available, the types were taken from metadata supplied by the sample provider, not from assay-based typing. The repertoires were made available in a free public database intended to serve as a resource for research on the immune response to SARS-CoV-2. Deeply sampled blood TCRbeta repertoires from subjects exposed to, actively infected with, or recovered from COVID-19 were included in the dataset. Results and caveats for the whole study, not just this receptor: The quantity of clinical and demographic metadata differed by source and by participant and was supplied without curation.

Trimming accounts for 7 bases at V and 1 base at J, while the number of junction bases matched to no gene is 9. In the germline V gene, CDR1 corresponds to SGHRS and CDR2 to YFSETQ. Taken from cysteine to phenylalanine, the CDR3 has 16 residues. Left in the record is the CDR3 DNA by itself, 48 bases read in frame from the first base. The V and J genes are TRBV5-1 and TRBJ2-5; 11 middle bases align to TRBD2. The TCR comes from a woman younger than 45 with COVID-19, enrolled during active disease. Sequencing was done on a sample of peripheral blood. CDR3 sequence: CASGASGGPGQETQYF. The DNA reads TGCGCCAGCGGGGCTAGCGGGGGGCCCGGCCAAGAGACCCAGTACTTC.